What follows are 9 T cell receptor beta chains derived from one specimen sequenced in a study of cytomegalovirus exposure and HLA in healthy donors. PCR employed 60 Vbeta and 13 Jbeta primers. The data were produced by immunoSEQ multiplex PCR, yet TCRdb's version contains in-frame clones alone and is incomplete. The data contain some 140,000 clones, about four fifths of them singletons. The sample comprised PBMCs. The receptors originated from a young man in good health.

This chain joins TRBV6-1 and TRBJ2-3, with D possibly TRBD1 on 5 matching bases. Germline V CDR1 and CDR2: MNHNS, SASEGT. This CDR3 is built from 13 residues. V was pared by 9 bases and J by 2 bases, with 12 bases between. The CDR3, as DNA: TGTGCCAGTAATATGGGGCCCACAGATACGCAGTATTTT. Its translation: CASNMGPTDTQYF.

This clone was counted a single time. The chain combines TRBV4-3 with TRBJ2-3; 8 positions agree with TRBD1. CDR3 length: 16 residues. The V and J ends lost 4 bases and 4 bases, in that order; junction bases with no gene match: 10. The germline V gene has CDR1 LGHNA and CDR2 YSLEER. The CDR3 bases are TGCGCCAGCAGCCTATCCGACAGGGGTCACGCAGATACGCAGTATTTT. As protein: CASSLSDRGHADTQYF.

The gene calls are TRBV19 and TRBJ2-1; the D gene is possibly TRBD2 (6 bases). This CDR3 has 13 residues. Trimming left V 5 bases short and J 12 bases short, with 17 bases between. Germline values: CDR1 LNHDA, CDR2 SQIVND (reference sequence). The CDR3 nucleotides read TGTGCCAGTAGTGGCGACCGGGGGACTCTGCAGTTCTTC. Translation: CASSGDRGTLQFF.

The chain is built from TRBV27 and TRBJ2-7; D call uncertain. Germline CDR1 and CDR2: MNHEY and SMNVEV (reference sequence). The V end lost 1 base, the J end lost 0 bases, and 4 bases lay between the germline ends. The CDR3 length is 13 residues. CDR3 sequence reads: CASSLWASYEQYF. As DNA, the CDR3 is TGTGCCAGCAGTTTATGGGCCTCCTACGAGCAGTACTTC.

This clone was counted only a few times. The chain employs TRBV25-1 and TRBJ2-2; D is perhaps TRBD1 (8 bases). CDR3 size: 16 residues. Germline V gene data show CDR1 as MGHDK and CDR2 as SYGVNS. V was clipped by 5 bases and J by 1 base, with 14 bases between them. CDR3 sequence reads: CASSRTGGVNTGELFF. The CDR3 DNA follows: TGTGCCAGCAGTCGAACAGGGGGGGTGAACACCGGGGAGCTGTTTTTT.

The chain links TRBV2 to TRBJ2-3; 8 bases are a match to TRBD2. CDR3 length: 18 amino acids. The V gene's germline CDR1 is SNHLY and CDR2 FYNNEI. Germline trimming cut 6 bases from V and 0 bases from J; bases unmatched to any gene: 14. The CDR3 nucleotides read TGTGCCAGCAGCCCCTTTGTCCTCTTAGCGGGGAGCACAGATACGCAGTATTTT. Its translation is CASSPFVLLAGSTDTQYF. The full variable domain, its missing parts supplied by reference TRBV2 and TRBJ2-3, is EPEVTQTPSHQVTQMGQEVILRCVPISNHLYFYWYRQILGQKVEFLVSFYNNEISEKSEIFDDQFSVERPDGSNFTLKIRSTKLEDSAMYFCASSPFVLLAGSTDTQYFGPGTRLTVL.

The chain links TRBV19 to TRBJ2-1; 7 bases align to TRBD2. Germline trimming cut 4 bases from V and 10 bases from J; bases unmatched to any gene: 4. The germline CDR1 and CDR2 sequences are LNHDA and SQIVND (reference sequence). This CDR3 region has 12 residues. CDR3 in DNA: TGTGCCAGTAGTACCGCGGGACTAGAGCAGTTCTTC. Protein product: CASSTAGLEQFF.

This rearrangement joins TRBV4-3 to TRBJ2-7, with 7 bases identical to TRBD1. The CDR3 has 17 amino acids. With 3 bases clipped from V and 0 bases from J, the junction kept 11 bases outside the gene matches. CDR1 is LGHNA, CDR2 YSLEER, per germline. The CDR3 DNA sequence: TGCGCCAGCAGCCAGACCCGACAGGGCCTAGGCTCCTACGAGCAGTACTTC. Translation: CASSQTRQGLGSYEQYF.

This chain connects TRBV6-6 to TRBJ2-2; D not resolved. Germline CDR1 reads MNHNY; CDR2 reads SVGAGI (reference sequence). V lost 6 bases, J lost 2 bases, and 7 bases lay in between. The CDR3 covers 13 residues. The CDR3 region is CASSSLNTGELFF. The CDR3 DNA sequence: TGTGCCAGCAGCAGTCTCAACACCGGGGAGCTGTTTTTT.